The T cell receptor beta chain described here comes from a study of CD8+CD57+ T cells in acquired aplastic anemia. About the study: Sorted CD4+ and CD8+ cells yielded 3 to 3.5 ug of DNA on average. Study-level points and caveats: With respect to CD8+ Simpson's diversity, patients and controls did not differ significantly. Overlap between patients and controls comprised roughly 28 CD8+ CDR3 sequences.

V lost 0 bases, J lost 3 bases, and 6 bases lay in between. CDR1 is SGHTA, CDR2 FQGNSA, per germline. This CDR3 is built from 14 residues. Worth noting for this clonotype: What it recognizes is unknown.

Template material for TCR beta VDJ and CDR3 profiling consisted of genomic DNA. TCRdb re-analysed the reads in MiXCR, keeping a single row per CDR3 protein. The data contain around 250,000 distinct CDR3 sequences, 50% to 70% of them singletons. This sequence originates from a human donor with severe aplastic anemia or a healthy control (not recorded which). The sequencing input was sorted CD4+, CD8+, or CD8+CD57+ T cells (not recorded which) from PBMCs. The V and J genes are TRBV7-2 and TRBJ2-1, with D hard to call. The CDR3 DNA reads as TGTGCCAGCAGCTTAGCGCCCCTCTACAATGAGCAGTTCTTC. Encoded protein: CASSLAPLYNEQFF.